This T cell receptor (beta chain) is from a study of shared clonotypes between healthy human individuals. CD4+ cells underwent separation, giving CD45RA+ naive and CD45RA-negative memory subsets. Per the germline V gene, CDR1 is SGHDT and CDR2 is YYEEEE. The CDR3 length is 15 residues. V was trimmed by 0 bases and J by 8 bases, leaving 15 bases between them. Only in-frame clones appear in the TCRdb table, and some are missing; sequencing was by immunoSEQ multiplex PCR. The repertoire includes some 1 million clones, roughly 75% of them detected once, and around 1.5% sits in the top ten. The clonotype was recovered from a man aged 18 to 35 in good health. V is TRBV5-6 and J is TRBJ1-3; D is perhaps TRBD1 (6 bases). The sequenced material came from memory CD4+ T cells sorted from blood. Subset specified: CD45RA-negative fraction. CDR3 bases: TGTGCCAGCAGCTTGGTCGGGACAAATGTAGACACCATATATTTT. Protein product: CASSLVGTNVDTIYF.